One sample yielded the 28 T cell receptor beta chains listed below, sequenced in a study of T cells expressing NK-cell markers. Reprocessing the 5' RACE reads, TCRdb reports a single entry for every CDR3 protein and omits DNA. The sample totals 350,000 to 400,000 distinct CDR3 sequences. Sequencing used blood T cells: a sorted CD56 or NKG2C T cell subset, CD4+ or CD8+ T cells, or bulk PBMC T cells (not recorded which). These receptors all stem from a woman aged 50 to 60 in good health.

V is TRBV7-2 and J is TRBJ2-1; TCRdb calls TRBD2, which cannot be checked without DNA. Looked up from germline, CDR1 is SGHTA and CDR2 is FQGNSA. The CDR3 covers 16 residues. The CDR3 protein is CASSLADSGRVDEQFF.

The chain recombines TRBV20-1 with TRBJ2-1; TCRdb proposes TRBD1, but this gene call is untestable without DNA. Looked up from germline, CDR1 is DFQATT and CDR2 is SNEGSKA (reference sequence). The CDR3 loop spans 13 amino acids. CDR3 protein: CSARYSRGNEQFF.

This rearrangement joins TRBV12-3 or TRBV12-4 to TRBJ2-3; TCRdb names TRBD1, which stays unverified in the absence of DNA. The CDR3 loop spans 17 amino acids. CDR3 protein: CASSAVATPTRGDTQYF.

The CDR3 protein is CASSPGPRLEQYF. The genes are TRBV25-1 and TRBJ2-7; TCRdb lists TRBD1, though no DNA is available to test this call. The CDR3 runs to 13 residues. CDR1 is MGHDK and CDR2 is SYGVNS in the germline V gene.

CDR3 region: CASRLTGLSKNIQYF. The genes are TRBV12-3 or TRBV12-4 and TRBJ2-4; TCRdb returns TRBD1, unconfirmable since there is no DNA. CDR3 length: 15 amino acids.

The chain employs TRBV30 and TRBJ1-6; TCRdb designates TRBD1, a call that cannot be tested without DNA. Germline CDR1 is GTSNPN and CDR2 is SVGIG (reference sequence). CDR3 size: 13 residues. The CDR3 is CAWSVSSRDPLHF.

This chain connects TRBV27 to TRBJ2-3. There are 14 residues in the CDR3. Germline loops: CDR1 MNHEY, CDR2 SMNVEV (reference sequence). CDR3: CASSLYAETDTQYF.

The chain recombines TRBV2 with TRBJ2-1; absent DNA, TCRdb's TRBD1 call cannot be checked. CDR1 SNHLY and CDR2 FYNNEI come from the germline V gene. This CDR3 comprises 13 residues. CDR3 in amino acids: CASSDNRANEQFF.

The V gene is TRBV12-3 or TRBV12-4, the J gene TRBJ2-3; TCRdb's D gene call, TRBD2, goes unchecked for lack of DNA. The CDR3 runs to 17 residues. The CDR3 reads CASSLRGLSQRTDTQYF.

J is TRBJ1-1 and V is TRBV18. The CDR3 runs 16 residues. Germline lookup yields CDR1 KGHSH and CDR2 LQKENI. The CDR3: CASSSDPPFPNTEAFF.

This chain connects TRBV4-1 to TRBJ2-1. This CDR3 comprises 16 residues. The germline CDR1 and CDR2 sequences are MGHRA and YSYEKL. The CDR3 loop reads CASSWELSSSYNEQFF.

V is TRBV6-2 or TRBV6-3 and J is TRBJ1-1; TCRdb picks TRBD1, but there is no DNA to check that call. This CDR3 region has 15 residues. Germline values: CDR1 MNHEY, CDR2 SVGEGT. CDR3 loop: CASSRPGQGNTEAFF.

This sequence joins TRBV12-3 or TRBV12-4 and TRBJ1-5. This CDR3 comprises 13 residues. The CDR3 here is CASTVELTQPQHF.

V usage is TRBV5-1 and J usage is TRBJ1-6; the TCRdb D gene call, TRBD1, has no DNA to confirm it. CDR1 is SGHRS and CDR2 is YFSETQ in the germline V gene. There are 13 residues in the CDR3. The CDR3 protein is CASSSDAPSPLHF.

The CDR3 reads CASRFLAGSEQYF. The gene calls are TRBV7-8 and TRBJ2-7; TCRdb's D call of TRBD2 is untestable without DNA. Germline lookup yields CDR1 SGHVS and CDR2 FQNEAQ. The CDR3 has 13 amino acids.

The V and J genes are TRBV7-8 and TRBJ2-2. This CDR3 comprises 13 residues. CDR1 SGHVS and CDR2 FQNEAQ come from the germline V gene. CDR3 amino acids: CAGSLMNTGELFF. Full variable domain (missing parts from reference TRBV7-8 and TRBJ2-2): GAGVSQSPRYKVAKRGQDVALRCDPISGHVSLFWYQQALGQGPEFLTYFQNEAQLDKSGLPSDRFFAERPEGSVSTLKIQRTQQEDSAVYLCAGSLMNTGELFFGEGSRLTVL.

V usage is TRBV7-9 and J usage is TRBJ2-1; the D call from TCRdb, TRBD1, cannot be confirmed without DNA. Germline V gene lookup returns CDR1 SEHNR and CDR2 FQNEAQ (reference sequence). The CDR3 spans 16 residues. CDR3 loop: CASTLPGAADYNEQFF.

The rearrangement uses TRBV15 and TRBJ2-5; TCRdb designates TRBD1, a call that cannot be tested without DNA. CDR3 length equals 14 residues. CDR1 and CDR2 (germline): LNHNV, YYDKDF (reference sequence). The CDR3 sequence: CATSRAVQGETQYF.

This chain links TRBV6-2 or TRBV6-3 with TRBJ2-5. Germline V gene data show CDR1 as MNHEY and CDR2 as SVGEGT. The CDR3 totals 14 residues. CDR3 sequence reads: CASSILTTQETQYF.

The chain couples TRBV18 to TRBJ2-7; the D gene TCRdb calls, TRBD1, cannot be checked with no DNA. This CDR3 contains 15 residues. CDR1 and CDR2 (germline): KGHSH, LQKENI. The CDR3 loop is CASSPPGVRDYEQYF.

The rearrangement joins TRBV20-1 to TRBJ2-2; TCRdb's D call of TRBD2 is untestable without DNA. The CDR3 extends over 13 amino acids. Germline V gene lookup returns CDR1 DFQATT and CDR2 SNEGSKA (reference sequence). CDR3 protein: CSARGTSGGELFF.

This chain uses TRBV5-6 with TRBJ2-1; TCRdb designates TRBD2, a call that cannot be tested without DNA. CDR1 is SGHDT, CDR2 YYEEEE, per germline. The CDR3 totals 15 residues. The CDR3 loop is CASSWGTSRNNEQFF.

The chain has TRBV9 and TRBJ2-1; the TCRdb call, TRBD1, lacks DNA for checking. The length of the CDR3 is 15 residues. Germline CDR1 and CDR2: SGDLS and YYNGEE. CDR3 sequence reads: CASSPPFSSYNEQFF.

The J gene is TRBJ2-3, the V gene TRBV7-8. The CDR3 length is 16 residues. CDR1 is SGHVS, CDR2 FQNEAQ, per germline. The CDR3 sequence: CASSFYGTENTDTQYF.

V and J are TRBV7-9 and TRBJ1-4. The germline V gene has CDR1 SEHNR and CDR2 FQNEAQ (reference sequence). The CDR3 length is 12 residues. The CDR3 loop is CASRSVREKLFF.

The chain joins TRBV5-1 to TRBJ2-5; TCRdb's D gene call, TRBD1, goes unchecked for lack of DNA. The CDR3 covers 18 residues. Per germline, CDR1 SGHRS and CDR2 YFSETQ. CDR3 amino acids: CASSVGTGAGGFRETQYF.

The rearrangement links TRBV28 to TRBJ1-1. The CDR3 has 11 residues. Per germline, CDR1 MDHEN and CDR2 SYDVKM. The CDR3 loop reads CASSYQVEAFF.

The chain combines TRBV12-3 or TRBV12-4 with TRBJ2-1; no DNA is available, so the TRBD2 call from TCRdb remains unchecked. The CDR3 is 16 amino acids. The CDR3 sequence is CASSLAGTGLGNEQFF.